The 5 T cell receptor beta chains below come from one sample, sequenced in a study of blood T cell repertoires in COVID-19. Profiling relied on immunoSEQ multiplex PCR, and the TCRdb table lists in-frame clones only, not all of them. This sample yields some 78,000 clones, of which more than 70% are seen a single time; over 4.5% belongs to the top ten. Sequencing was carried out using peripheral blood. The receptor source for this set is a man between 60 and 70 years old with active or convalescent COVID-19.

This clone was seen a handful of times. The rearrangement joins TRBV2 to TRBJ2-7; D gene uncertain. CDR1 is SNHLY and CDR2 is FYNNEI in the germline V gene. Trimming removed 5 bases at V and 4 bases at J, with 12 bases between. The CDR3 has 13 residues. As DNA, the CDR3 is TGTGCCAGCAGTTTCCTCGGTGCGTACGAGCAGTACTTC. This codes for CASSFLGAYEQYF.

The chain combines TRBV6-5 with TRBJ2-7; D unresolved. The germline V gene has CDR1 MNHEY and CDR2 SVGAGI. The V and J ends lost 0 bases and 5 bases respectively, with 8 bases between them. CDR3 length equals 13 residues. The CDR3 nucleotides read TGTGCCAGCAGTTACTCTCCGGGTAACGAGCAGTACTTC. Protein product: CASSYSPGNEQYF.

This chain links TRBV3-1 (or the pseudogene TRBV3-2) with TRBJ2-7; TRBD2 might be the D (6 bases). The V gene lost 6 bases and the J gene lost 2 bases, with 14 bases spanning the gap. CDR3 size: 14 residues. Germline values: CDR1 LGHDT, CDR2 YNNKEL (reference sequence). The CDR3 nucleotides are TGTGCCAGCAGTCCCGGGACTTACACCTACGAGCAGTACTTC. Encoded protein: CASSPGTYTYEQYF.

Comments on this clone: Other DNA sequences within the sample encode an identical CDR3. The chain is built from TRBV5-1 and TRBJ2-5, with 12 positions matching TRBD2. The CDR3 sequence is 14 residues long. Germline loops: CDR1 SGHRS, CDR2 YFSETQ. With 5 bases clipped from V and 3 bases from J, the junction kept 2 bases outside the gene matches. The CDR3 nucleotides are TGCGCCAGCAGTCTAGCGGGGGGGAAAGAGACCCAGTACTTC. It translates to CASSLAGGKETQYF. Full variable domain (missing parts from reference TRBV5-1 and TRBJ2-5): KAGVTQTPRYLIKTRGQQVTLSCSPISGHRSVSWYQQTPGQGLQFLFEYFSETQRNKGNFPGRFSGRQFSNSRSEMNVSTLELGDSALYLCASSLAGGKETQYFGPGTRLLVL.

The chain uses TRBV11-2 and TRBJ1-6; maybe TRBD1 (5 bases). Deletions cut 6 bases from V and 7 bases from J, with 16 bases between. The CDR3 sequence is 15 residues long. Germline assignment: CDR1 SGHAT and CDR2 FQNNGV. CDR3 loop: CASRSTTDRNSPLHF. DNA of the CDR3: TGTGCCAGCAGATCCACGACAGACCGGAATTCACCCCTCCACTTT. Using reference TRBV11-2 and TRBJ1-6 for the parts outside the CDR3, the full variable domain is EAGVAQSPRYKIIEKRQSVAFWCNPISGHATLYWYQQILGQGPKLLIQFQNNGVVDDSQLPKDRFSAERLKGVDSTLKIQPAKLEDSAVYLCASRSTTDRNSPLHFGNGTRLTVT.